Following are 17 T cell receptor beta chains from one sample sequenced in a study of blood T cell repertoires in COVID-19. Only in-frame clones appear in the TCRdb table, and some are missing; sequencing was by immunoSEQ multiplex PCR. The repertoire holds roughly 200,000 clones, with less than 90% as singletons. Sequenced material: PBMCs or T cells enriched from blood (not recorded which). The origin of the receptors is a woman aged 25 to 45 who had been exposed to COVID-19.

The gene calls are TRBV19 and TRBJ1-1; possible D gene TRBD1, 5 bases. The V end lost 4 bases, the J end lost 1 base, and 10 bases lay between the germline ends. The CDR3 sequence is 14 residues long. The germline gives CDR1 LNHDA, CDR2 SQIVND (reference sequence). The CDR3 is CASSTRQSNTEAFF. CDR3 DNA: TGTGCCAGTAGTACACGACAGTCGAACACTGAAGCTTTCTTT.

CDR3: CASSLERGGNGYTF. CDR3 sequence (DNA): TGCGCCAGCAGCTTGGAGAGGGGCGGGAATGGCTACACCTTC. V and J are TRBV5-1 and TRBJ1-2; tentative D call: TRBD1 (5 bases). CDR3 length: 14 residues. Deletions cut 0 bases from V and 6 bases from J, with 12 bases between. CDR1 is SGHRS, CDR2 YFSETQ, per germline.

The chain links TRBV5-6 to TRBJ1-2, with D possibly TRBD1 on 5 matching bases. The V end lost 4 bases, the J end lost 8 bases, and 24 bases lay between the germline ends. The germline gives CDR1 SGHDT, CDR2 YYEEEE. This CDR3 comprises 16 residues. This chain's CDR3 is CASSEGGTHPEGGYTF. The CDR3 DNA is TGTGCCAGCAGCGAAGGAGGGACTCACCCGGAGGGCGGCTACACCTTC.

This chain's CDR3 is CASSDSRHYGYTF. The CDR3 coding sequence is TGCGCCAGCAGTGATTCCAGGCACTATGGCTACACCTTC. The J gene is TRBJ1-2, the V gene TRBV10-1; unclear D gene. V was shortened by 3 bases and J by 3 bases, with 8 bases between the two germline ends. The CDR3 sequence is 13 residues long. CDR1 WNHNN and CDR2 SYGVQD come from the germline V gene (reference sequence).

The V and J genes are TRBV28 and TRBJ1-2; D is uncertain. This CDR3 is built from 15 residues. The germline V gene has CDR1 MDHEN and CDR2 SYDVKM. V was trimmed by 4 bases and J by 4 bases, leaving 16 bases between them. CDR3 in DNA: TGTGCCAGCAGTTCCCCCTCATCCCGGGGCTATGGCTACACCTTC. Amino acids: CASSSPSSRGYGYTF.

V usage is TRBV2 and J usage is TRBJ1-2; D not resolved. Germline CDR1 and CDR2: SNHLY and FYNNEI. V lost 2 bases, J lost 3 bases, and 19 bases lay in between. The CDR3 consists of 17 residues. CDR3 sequence reads: CASSEWGERGLDYGYTF. The CDR3 region has the DNA TGTGCCAGCAGTGAATGGGGAGAAAGAGGGTTGGACTATGGCTACACCTTC.

The chain couples TRBV4-2 to TRBJ1-1; a possible D gene is TRBD1 (5 bases). The germline gives CDR1 LGHNA, CDR2 YNFKEQ. V shed 2 bases and J shed 2 bases, with 12 bases lying between them. CDR3 length: 15 amino acids. CDR3 in amino acids: CASSQRGTPNTEAFF. The CDR3 DNA sequence: TGTGCCAGCAGCCAAAGGGGAACTCCTAACACTGAAGCTTTCTTT.

V is TRBV9 and J is TRBJ1-4; 10 positions match TRBD1. This CDR3 region has 16 residues. The V and J ends lost 4 bases and 6 bases, in that order; junction bases with no gene match: 9. Germline CDR1 SGDLS, CDR2 YYNGEE. The CDR3 loop is CASSRRRGQGDEKLFF. In DNA, the CDR3 is TGTGCCAGCAGCCGTAGGCGAGGACAGGGGGATGAAAAACTGTTTTTT.

This clone was picked up one time. The chain carries TRBV7-2 and TRBJ2-1; D may be TRBD2 (6 bases). The CDR3 loop spans 15 amino acids. Germline values: CDR1 SGHTA, CDR2 FQGNSA. The V end lost 6 bases, the J end lost 6 bases, and 18 bases lay between the germline ends. The CDR3 region is CASSFGGYGVNEQFF. DNA of the CDR3: TGTGCCAGCAGTTTTGGGGGGTATGGGGTCAATGAGCAGTTCTTC.

This chain joins TRBV7-3 and TRBJ2-2; no firm D call. There are 13 residues in the CDR3. CDR1 is SGHTA, CDR2 FQGTGA, per germline. V was clipped by 5 bases and J by 3 bases, with 7 bases between them. The DNA of the CDR3 is TGTGCCAGCAGCCCCTCCCACACCGGGGAGCTGTTTTTT. Residues: CASSPSHTGELFF.

This clone was found a few times. This chain connects TRBV5-1 to TRBJ1-6; 8 bases map to TRBD1. The germline V gene encodes CDR1 SGHRS and CDR2 YFSETQ. CDR3 length: 15 amino acids. V shed 5 bases and J 10 bases; nucleotides not matched to a gene: 11. The CDR3 spells CASSLVPGQESPLHF. The CDR3 region has the DNA TGCGCCAGCAGTCTCGTCCCGGGACAGGAATCACCCCTCCACTTT.

The chain joins TRBV14 to TRBJ2-5; 8 positions agree with TRBD2. The CDR3 covers 15 residues. Germline-derived CDR1 and CDR2 are SGHDN and FVKESK. V shed 3 bases and J 5 bases; nucleotides not matched to a gene: 8. In DNA, the CDR3 is TGTGCCAGCAGCCATCTTGGCGGGGGGACGGAGACCCAGTACTTC. This sequence encodes CASSHLGGGTETQYF.

The chain is built from TRBV3-1 (or the pseudogene TRBV3-2) and TRBJ2-7; 9 bases fit TRBD1. Losses at the gene ends were 4 bases for V and 4 bases for J; bases not matched to a gene: 11. CDR1 and CDR2 (germline): LGHDT, YNNKEL (reference sequence). The CDR3 consists of 16 residues. CDR3: CASSRRGGTGRYEQYF. The CDR3 DNA reads TGTGCCAGCAGCCGCCGTGGGGGGACAGGGAGGTACGAGCAGTACTTC.

The V call is TRBV5-1, the J call TRBJ2-1; 12 bases are shared with TRBD2. The ends lost 3 bases at V and 6 bases at J; junction bases unmatched: 4. Germline CDR1 reads SGHRS; CDR2 reads YFSETQ. The length of the CDR3 is 15 residues. The CDR3 DNA follows: TGCGCCAGCAGCTCTACTAGCGGGGGGTTCAATGAGCAGTTCTTC. Its protein product is CASSSTSGGFNEQFF.

The rearrangement joins TRBV6-5 to TRBJ1-2; 10 bases align to TRBD1. Germline V CDR1 and CDR2: MNHEY, SVGAGI. The CDR3 length is 14 residues. V lost 5 bases to trimming and J lost 7 bases; unmatched junction nucleotides: 7. The CDR3 DNA reads as TGTGCCAGCAGTCCCCGGGACAGGGGAGGTGGCTACACCTTC. This translates into CASSPRDRGGGYTF.

V usage is TRBV10-2 and J usage is TRBJ2-1; 7 bases line up with TRBD2. V lost 6 bases, J lost 7 bases, and 9 bases stayed unmatched. Germline V gives CDR1 WSHSY, CDR2 SAAADI. This CDR3 contains 14 residues. The CDR3 is CASRRTSAGNEQFF. The CDR3 DNA is TGCGCCAGCAGGAGGACTAGTGCGGGAAATGAGCAGTTCTTC.

Regarding this clone: The sample holds other DNA sequences that translate to the same CDR3. V is TRBV29-1 and J is TRBJ1-5; a weak D match, TRBD1 (6 bases). Deletions cut 6 bases from V and 7 bases from J, with 13 bases between. CDR3 size: 12 residues. Germline V gene lookup returns CDR1 SQVTM and CDR2 ANQGSEA. The CDR3 DNA sequence: TGCAGCGTGGGGGCCAGGGACCAGCCCCAGCATTTT. It is translated as CSVGARDQPQHF.